This T cell receptor beta chain is drawn from a study of blood T cell repertoires in COVID-19. The authors' processing: It was from reference gene primer amplification that nucleated cell counts were estimated. Only in-frame clones appear in the TCRdb table, and some are missing; sequencing was by immunoSEQ multiplex PCR. The V and J calls and the clone size are those of that table, but D and trimming were determined from the DNA. The table lists 250,000 to 350,000 clones, approximately 88% of them singletons. Material: peripheral blood. The TCR sequence derives from a woman between 40 and 50 years old who had recovered from COVID-19.

CDR3 protein: CASSLAEGGYGYTF. The CDR3 DNA follows: TGTGCCAGCAGCTTGGCCGAAGGGGGCTATGGCTACACCTTC. The genes are TRBV5-6 and TRBJ1-2; maybe TRBD1 (6 bases). Trimming left V 0 bases short and J 4 bases short, with 10 bases between. This CDR3 has 14 residues. Germline V lookup: CDR1 SGHDT, CDR2 YYEEEE. The full variable domain, completed using reference TRBV5-6 and TRBJ1-2, is DAGVTQSPTHLIKTRGQQVTLRCSPKSGHDTVSWYQQALGQGPQFIFQYYEEEERQRGNFPDRFSGHQFPNYSSELNVNALLLGDSALYLCASSLAEGGYGYTFGSGTRLTVV.